The 17 T cell receptor beta chains in this list originate from one sample, sequenced in a study of blood T cell repertoires in COVID-19. Profiled with immunoSEQ multiplex PCR; TCRdb holds only in-frame clones, not every one. This table holds 200,000 to 250,000 clones, about 85% found once. The specimen was peripheral blood. The source is a woman at least 80 years old with COVID-19, enrolled during active disease.

The chain carries TRBV1 and TRBJ2-5; the D call in the table, TRBD2, was not verified against the DNA. TRBV1 constitutes a pseudogene. The CDR3 runs 15 residues. The CDR3 DNA reads as TGCACCAGCAGCCGGGTTAGCGGGGGAATGAAGACCCAGTACTTC. It specifies CTSSRVSGGMKTQYF.

This clone has only one observation. The gene calls are TRBV4-1 and TRBJ2-7; D call uncertain. CDR3 size: 15 residues. Germline loops: CDR1 MGHRA, CDR2 YSYEKL. V was pared by 0 bases and J by 0 bases, with 9 bases between. The CDR3, as DNA: TGCGCCAGCAGCCAAGAGGCCAGGCCCTCCTACGAGCAGTACTTC. Translation: CASSQEARPSYEQYF.

This clone appeared a few times. Distinct nucleotide sequences in the sample also encode this CDR3. This chain joins TRBV10-3 and TRBJ2-5; D is perhaps TRBD1 (6 bases). The CDR3 is 14 amino acids. V lost 6 bases, J lost 2 bases, and 13 bases lay in between. Germline CDR1 ENHRY, CDR2 SYGVKD. CDR3 sequence: CAIRPGQGQETQYF. CDR3 DNA: TGTGCCATCAGACCGGGACAAGGGCAAGAGACCCAGTACTTC.

This chain uses TRBV5-1 with TRBJ2-5; weak D call: TRBD2 (7 bases). The V end was cut by 1 base, the J end by 5 bases, with 15 bases between. The germline gives CDR1 SGHRS, CDR2 YFSETQ. The CDR3 has 15 residues. The DNA for the CDR3 is TGCGCCAGCAGCTTGCGGGGGGCCCCGGAGGAGACCCAGTACTTC. The encoded protein is CASSLRGAPEETQYF.

The genes are TRBV16 and TRBJ2-1, with TRBD1 identical over 9 bases. With V trimmed by 0 bases and J by 1 base, 4 bases remained unmatched. From germline, CDR1 is KGHSY and CDR2 FQNENV. The CDR3 has 17 amino acids. DNA for the CDR3: TGTGCCAGCAGCCAATCGAGGGACAGGGTTTCCTACAATGAGCAGTTCTTC. Translation: CASSQSRDRVSYNEQFF.

The rearrangement joins TRBV10-3 to TRBJ2-5, with TRBD2 matching over 12 bases. Trimming removed 9 bases from V and 5 bases from J; junction bases left unmatched: 10. The CDR3 length is 15 residues. The germline V gene encodes CDR1 ENHRY and CDR2 SYGVKD. The CDR3 DNA is TGTGCCATAGCTTCTAGCGGGGGGGCCCGGGAGACCCAGTACTTC. Translation: CAIASSGGARETQYF.

This chain uses TRBV2 with TRBJ1-5; 9 bases map to TRBD1. Trimming cost V 7 bases and J 4 bases; bases outside gene matches: 5. Germline V gene lookup returns CDR1 SNHLY and CDR2 FYNNEI. CDR3 size: 14 residues. For the CDR3, the DNA is TGTGCCAGCACCGCGGGACAGGGAAATCAGCCCCAGCATTTT. It is translated as CASTAGQGNQPQHF.

The chain employs TRBV28 and TRBJ1-5, with 9 bases fitting TRBD1. The J segment lost 5 bases and the V segment lost 5 bases, leaving 4 bases of the junction unmatched. Germline CDR1 reads MDHEN; CDR2 reads SYDVKM. The CDR3 is 14 amino acids. For the CDR3, the DNA is TGTGCCAGCAGTCCCGGGACAGGGTATCAGCCCCAGCATTTT. Protein: CASSPGTGYQPQHF.

This clone occurred once. The genes are TRBV29-1 and TRBJ1-4, with 7 bases that match TRBD1. CDR3 length equals 12 residues. V shed 7 bases and J 5 bases; nucleotides not matched to a gene: 4. CDR1 is SQVTM and CDR2 is ANQGSEA in the germline V gene. The CDR3 DNA reads as TGCAGCGGCTGGACAGGAAATGAAAAACTGTTTTTT. It codes for CSGWTGNEKLFF.

The V and J genes are TRBV28 and TRBJ2-7; TRBD2 matches 10 bases. Germline CDR1 and CDR2: MDHEN and SYDVKM. V was pared by 6 bases and J by 4 bases, with 12 bases of the junction left unmatched. The CDR3 runs to 16 residues. This CDR3 reads CASSGAGGRQAYEQYF. The CDR3 DNA is TGTGCCAGCAGCGGAGCGGGGGGGCGACAGGCGTACGAGCAGTACTTC.

The chain joins TRBV21-1 to TRBJ2-1; the table assigns TRBD1, which was not confirmed against the DNA. TRBV21-1 counts as a pseudogene. The CDR3 is made up of 14 amino acids. For the CDR3, the DNA is TGTGCCAGCAGCAAAGGTCCCTTCAGGGATGAGCAGTTCTTC. Translating gives CASSKGPFRDEQFF.

The V gene is TRBV2, the J gene TRBJ2-5; possibly TRBD1 for D (5 bases). CDR1 and CDR2 from the germline V gene are SNHLY and FYNNEI. CDR3 length: 15 residues. Deletions cut 7 bases from V and 4 bases from J, with 19 bases between. The CDR3 nucleotides read TGTGCCAGCACGATCCAAGGGGCCCTGGGAGAGACCCAGTACTTC. Amino acids: CASTIQGALGETQYF.

In the case of this clone: Other DNA sequences in the same sample also yield this CDR3. The rearrangement uses TRBV29-1 and TRBJ2-3; D uncertain. Between the trimmed V and J ends, which lost 6 bases and 1 base, there was a span of 8 bases. The germline V gene encodes CDR1 SQVTM and CDR2 ANQGSEA. The CDR3 spans 12 residues. This CDR3 reads CSVDQGTDTQYF. In nucleotides, the CDR3 is TGCAGCGTCGATCAGGGCACAGATACGCAGTATTTT.

This clone was observed at least ten times. The chain links TRBV24-1 to TRBJ2-1; D might be TRBD2 (5 bases). Looked up from germline, CDR1 is KGHDR and CDR2 is SFDVKD. The CDR3 runs to 13 residues. The V gene lost 1 base and the J gene lost 8 bases, with 8 bases spanning the gap. The DNA for the CDR3 is TGTGCCACCAGTGATTTAGAGGAGGATGAGCAGTTCTTC. Its translation: CATSDLEEDEQFF.

This chain links TRBV7-8 with TRBJ1-5, with D unclear. V lost 5 bases to trimming and J lost 1 base, with 15 bases between them. This CDR3 has 16 amino acids. Per germline, CDR1 SGHVS and CDR2 FQNEAQ. CDR3 loop: CASSPMGRGSNQPQHF. The CDR3 nucleotides read TGTGCCAGCAGCCCAATGGGCCGTGGGAGCAATCAGCCCCAGCATTTT. Combining the CDR3 with reference TRBV7-8 and TRBJ1-5 gives the whole variable domain GAGVSQSPRYKVAKRGQDVALRCDPISGHVSLFWYQQALGQGPEFLTYFQNEAQLDKSGLPSDRFFAERPEGSVSTLKIQRTQQEDSAVYLCASSPMGRGSNQPQHFGDGTRLSIL.

The chain links TRBV11-2 to TRBJ2-1; a weak D match, TRBD2 (6 bases). Looked up from germline, CDR1 is SGHAT and CDR2 is FQNNGV. The CDR3 consists of 14 residues. V shed 2 bases and J shed 9 bases, with 14 bases lying between them. CDR3 sequence (DNA): TGTGCCAGCAGCTTATGGGGCGGGGCGGGTGAGCAGTTCTTC. Translation gives CASSLWGGAGEQFF.

This clone appeared once. The rearrangement uses TRBV28 and TRBJ2-2, with 12 bases aligning to TRBD1. Germline loops: CDR1 MDHEN, CDR2 SYDVKM. The ends lost 8 bases at V and 6 bases at J; junction bases unmatched: 7. The CDR3 contains 15 residues. CDR3 residues: CASFSRDRGPGELFF. DNA for the CDR3: TGTGCCAGCTTTTCCCGGGACAGGGGGCCCGGGGAGCTGTTTTTT.